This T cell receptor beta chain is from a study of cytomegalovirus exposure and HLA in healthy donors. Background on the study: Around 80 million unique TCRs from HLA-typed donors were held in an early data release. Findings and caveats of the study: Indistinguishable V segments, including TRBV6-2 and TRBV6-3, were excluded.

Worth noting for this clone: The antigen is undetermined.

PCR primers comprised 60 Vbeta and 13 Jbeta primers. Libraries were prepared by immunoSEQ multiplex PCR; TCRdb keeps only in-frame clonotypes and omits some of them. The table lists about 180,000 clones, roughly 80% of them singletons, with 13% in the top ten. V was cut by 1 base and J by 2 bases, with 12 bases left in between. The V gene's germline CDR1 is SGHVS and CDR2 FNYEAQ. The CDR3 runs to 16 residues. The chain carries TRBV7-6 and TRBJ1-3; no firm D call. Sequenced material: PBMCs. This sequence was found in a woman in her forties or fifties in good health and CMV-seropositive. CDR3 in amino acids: CASSLESKLAGNTIYF. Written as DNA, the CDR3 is TGTGCCAGCAGCTTAGAGAGTAAATTGGCTGGAAACACCATATATTTT.